This entry lists 20 T cell receptor beta chains sequenced from one sample in a study of cytomegalovirus exposure and HLA in healthy donors. Vbeta (60) and Jbeta (13) primers were used in the PCR. Sequencing used immunoSEQ multiplex PCR; TCRdb keeps in-frame clones, though not all of them. The sample yields 50,000 or so clones, 81% seen once. The sequenced material came from PBMCs. The receptors were gathered from a boy aged 10-17 years in good health and CMV-seropositive.

The rearrangement joins TRBV5-1 to TRBJ2-1, with D possibly matching TRBD2 (6 bases). This CDR3 is 15 amino acids long. The V and J ends lost 4 bases and 0 bases respectively, with 11 bases between them. Germline V lookup: CDR1 SGHRS, CDR2 YFSETQ. CDR3 DNA sequence: TGCGCCAGCAGCGGGGGGACGGGCTCCTACAATGAGCAGTTCTTC. This translates into CASSGGTGSYNEQFF.

The chain couples TRBV5-5 to TRBJ2-1; D gene uncertain. Germline lookup yields CDR1 SGHKS and CDR2 YYEKEE (reference sequence). The length of the CDR3 is 16 residues. V shed 1 base and J shed 3 bases, with 14 bases lying between them. CDR3 nucleotide sequence: TGTGCCAGCAGCTTGCCGGGTGGAGATTACTACAATGAGCAGTTCTTC. This gives the protein CASSLPGGDYYNEQFF.

This clone was detected once. The chain couples TRBV7-6 to TRBJ2-3, with unresolved D. The CDR3 loop spans 15 amino acids. Germline loops: CDR1 SGHVS, CDR2 FNYEAQ. V was shortened by 1 base and J by 5 bases, with 13 bases between the two germline ends. Here the CDR3 DNA reads TGTGCCAGCAGCTTAGGGCTAGTCGCTGAAGATACGCAGTATTTT. It specifies CASSLGLVAEDTQYF.

This clone was observed a few times. The V call is TRBV5-6, the J call TRBJ1-4; 7 bases fit TRBD1. Trimming removed 2 bases from V and 8 bases from J; junction bases left unmatched: 18. The germline V gene encodes CDR1 SGHDT and CDR2 YYEEEE. The CDR3 sequence is 18 residues long. The chain's CDR3 is CASSFPQGDRESGEKLFF. The CDR3 bases are TGTGCCAGCAGCTTTCCGCAGGGGGATCGGGAAAGTGGAGAAAAACTGTTTTTT.

This sequence joins TRBV5-4 and TRBJ2-7, with 9 bases lining up with TRBD1. The CDR3 has 15 residues. V gave up 4 bases and J gave up 3 bases; unmatched junction bases: 8. Germline loops: CDR1 SGHNT, CDR2 YYREEE (reference sequence). In DNA form, the CDR3 reads TGTGCCAGCAGCCTCTCCGGGACAGGGAACTACGAGCAGTACTTC. It translates to CASSLSGTGNYEQYF.

The table lists this clone with a few counts. CDR3 region: CASISDGYTF. CDR3 nucleotide sequence: TGTGCCAGTATTTCTGATGGCTACACCTTC. The chain has TRBV19 and TRBJ1-2; no firm D call. CDR3 length: 10 residues. The germline V gene has CDR1 LNHDA and CDR2 SQIVND (reference sequence). Trimming stripped 7 bases from V and 6 bases from J, with 6 bases between.

The rearrangement joins TRBV28 to TRBJ2-4, with 8 bases matching TRBD2. This CDR3 region has 14 residues. The germline V gene encodes CDR1 MDHEN and CDR2 SYDVKM. J was trimmed by 6 bases and V by 4 bases; bases with no gene match: 5. CDR3 sequence (DNA): TGTGCCAGCAGTTCCCCCGGGGGGGGAAACATTCAGTACTTC. Translated, it gives CASSSPGGGNIQYF. The full variable domain, in which reference TRBV28 and TRBJ2-4 provide the parts outside the CDR3, is DVKVTQSSRYLVKRTGEKVFLECVQDMDHENMFWYRQDPGLGLRLIYFSYDVKMKEKGDIPEGYSVSREKKERFSLILESASTNQTSMYLCASSSPGGGNIQYFGAGTRLSVL.

J is TRBJ2-5 and V is TRBV9; TRBD2 matches 11 bases. This CDR3 comprises 16 residues. Germline V gene data show CDR1 as SGDLS and CDR2 as YYNGEE. The ends lost 0 bases at V and 3 bases at J; junction bases unmatched: 4. The CDR3 loop reads CASSVGLAGIEETQYF. CDR3 coding DNA: TGTGCCAGCAGCGTAGGACTAGCGGGGATAGAAGAGACCCAGTACTTC.

The chain carries TRBV6-1 and TRBJ2-7; D is undetermined. The germline gives CDR1 MNHNS, CDR2 SASEGT. V lost 2 bases to trimming and J lost 6 bases, with 11 bases between them. The CDR3 length is 13 residues. DNA for the CDR3: TGTGCCAGCAGTGAACAGGTAACGTTCGAGCAGTACTTC. The encoded protein is CASSEQVTFEQYF.

J is TRBJ1-1 and V is TRBV5-1; D uncertain. CDR3 length: 15 amino acids. The V gene lost 5 bases and the J gene lost 3 bases, with 17 bases spanning the gap. Germline loops: CDR1 SGHRS, CDR2 YFSETQ. CDR3 amino acids: CASSLDSGWDTEAFF. DNA of the CDR3: TGCGCCAGCAGTCTTGATTCGGGGTGGGACACTGAAGCTTTCTTT.

The chain employs TRBV7-9 and TRBJ1-4; tentative D call: TRBD1 (5 bases). CDR1 is SEHNR, CDR2 FQNEAQ, per germline (reference sequence). The CDR3 totals 18 residues. Between the trimmed V and J ends, which lost 5 bases and 0 bases, there was a span of 19 bases. The CDR3 here is CASSPRADSRPTNEKLFF. In DNA form, the CDR3 reads TGTGCCAGCAGCCCCAGAGCCGACAGCCGACCAACTAATGAAAAACTGTTTTTT.

This chain connects TRBV6-4 to TRBJ2-2; the match to TRBD2 covers 7 bases. Losses at the gene ends were 8 bases for V and 5 bases for J; bases not matched to a gene: 11. CDR1 and CDR2 from the germline V gene are MRHNA and SNTAGT. This CDR3 is 15 amino acids long. As DNA, the CDR3 is TGTGCCAGCGAGAAAGAAGCGGGGAGGACCGGGGAGCTGTTTTTT. Amino acid sequence: CASEKEAGRTGELFF.

The chain's CDR3 is CASSQADRNKGGYTF. In DNA, the CDR3 is TGTGCCAGCAGCCAGGCGGACAGGAACAAAGGAGGCTACACCTTC. J is TRBJ1-2 and V is TRBV5-4, with TRBD1 matching over 7 bases. Per the germline V gene, CDR1 is SGHNT and CDR2 is YYREEE (reference sequence). V lost 4 bases to trimming and J lost 8 bases; unmatched junction nucleotides: 14. CDR3 length equals 15 residues.

The V and J genes are TRBV19 and TRBJ2-3, with 8 positions matching TRBD2. Germline CDR1 and CDR2: LNHDA and SQIVND (reference sequence). With 4 bases clipped from V and 2 bases from J, the junction kept 17 bases outside the gene matches. The CDR3 spans 19 residues. The CDR3 loop reads CASSTPLEGSGGSTDTQYF. DNA of the CDR3: TGTGCCAGTAGTACCCCACTCGAAGGGAGCGGGGGATCCACAGATACGCAGTATTTT.

The CDR3 bases are TGTGCCAGCCGACAGGCCCCGGATGGCTACACCTTC. It is translated as CASRQAPDGYTF. The V gene is TRBV19, the J gene TRBJ1-2, with D possibly matching TRBD1 (6 bases). The length of the CDR3 is 12 residues. Trimming stripped 9 bases from V and 6 bases from J, with 14 bases between. Germline V gene sequence: CDR1 LNHDA, CDR2 SQIVND (reference sequence). The full variable domain, with the rest looked up from reference TRBV19 and TRBJ1-2, is DGGITQSPKYLFRKEGQNVTLSCEQNLNHDAMYWYRQDPGQGLRLIYYSQIVNDFQKGDIAEGYSVSREKKESFPLTVTSAQKNPTAFYLCASRQAPDGYTFGSGTRLTVV.

The chain carries TRBV5-6 and TRBJ2-7, with 7 nucleotides matching TRBD2. Germline loops: CDR1 SGHDT, CDR2 YYEEEE. V was pared by 0 bases and J by 2 bases, with 5 bases of the junction left unmatched. The CDR3 loop spans 15 amino acids. This CDR3 reads CASSLERGGAYEQYF. In DNA, the CDR3 is TGTGCCAGCAGCTTGGAACGTGGGGGGGCCTACGAGCAGTACTTC.

The DNA of the CDR3 is TGTGCCAGCAGCCATTGGACAGCGAACACTGAAGCTTTCTTT. It translates to CASSHWTANTEAFF. V gene TRBV14 combines with J gene TRBJ1-1, with a tentative D call TRBD1 (6 bases). The CDR3 spans 14 residues. Per the germline V gene, CDR1 is SGHDN and CDR2 is FVKESK. Trimming left V 3 bases short and J 1 base short, with 9 bases between.

The rearrangement joins TRBV13 to TRBJ2-3; 8 bases match TRBD2. The J segment lost 2 bases and the V segment lost 4 bases, leaving 8 bases of the junction unmatched. The CDR3 contains 16 residues. Looked up from germline, CDR1 is PRHDT and CDR2 is FYEKMQ (reference sequence). CDR3 sequence (DNA): TGTGCCAGCAGCTCCGTAGCGGGATTAAACACAGATACGCAGTATTTT. Translated, it gives CASSSVAGLNTDTQYF.

The chain couples TRBV7-9 to TRBJ1-3; TRBD1 matches 7 bases. The V and J ends lost 5 bases and 7 bases, in that order; junction bases with no gene match: 14. The CDR3 is made up of 16 amino acids. The germline V gene encodes CDR1 SEHNR and CDR2 FQNEAQ (reference sequence). DNA of the CDR3: TGTGCCAGCAGCCTCCGAGGGGGCCCTCTGGAGAACACCATATATTTT. It yields the protein CASSLRGGPLENTIYF.

The chain carries TRBV20-1 and TRBJ2-7; D might be TRBD2 (5 bases). The CDR3 extends over 11 amino acids. Trimming took 3 bases from V and 6 from J, leaving 9 bases between them. CDR1 is DFQATT, CDR2 SNEGSKA, per germline (reference sequence). CDR3 loop: CSARRVGEQYF. The CDR3 DNA follows: TGCAGTGCTAGGAGGGTGGGCGAGCAGTACTTC.